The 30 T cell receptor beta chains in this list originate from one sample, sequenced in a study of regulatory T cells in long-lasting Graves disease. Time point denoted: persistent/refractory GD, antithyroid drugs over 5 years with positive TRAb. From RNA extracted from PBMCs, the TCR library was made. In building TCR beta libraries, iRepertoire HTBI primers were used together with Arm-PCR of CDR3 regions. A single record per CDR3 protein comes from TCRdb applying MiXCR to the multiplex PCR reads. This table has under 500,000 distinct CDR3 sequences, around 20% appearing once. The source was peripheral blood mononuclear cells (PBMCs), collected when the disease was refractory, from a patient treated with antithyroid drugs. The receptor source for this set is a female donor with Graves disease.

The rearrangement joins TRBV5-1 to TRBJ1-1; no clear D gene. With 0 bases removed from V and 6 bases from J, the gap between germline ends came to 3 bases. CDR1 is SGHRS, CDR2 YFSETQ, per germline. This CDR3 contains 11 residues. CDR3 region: CASSLAPEAFF. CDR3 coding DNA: TGCGCCAGCAGCTTGGCCCCTGAAGCTTTCTTT.

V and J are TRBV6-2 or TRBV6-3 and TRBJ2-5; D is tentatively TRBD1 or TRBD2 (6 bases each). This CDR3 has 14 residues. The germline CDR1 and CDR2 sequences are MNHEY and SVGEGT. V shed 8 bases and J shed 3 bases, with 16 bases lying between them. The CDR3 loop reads CASGRRGAKETQYF. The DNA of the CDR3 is TGTGCCAGCGGGCGAAGGGGGGCTAAAGAGACCCAGTACTTC.

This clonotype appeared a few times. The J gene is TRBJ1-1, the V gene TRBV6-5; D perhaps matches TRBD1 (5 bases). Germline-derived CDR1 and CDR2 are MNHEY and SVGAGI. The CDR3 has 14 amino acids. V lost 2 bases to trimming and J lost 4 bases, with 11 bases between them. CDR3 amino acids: CASSYAGGSTEAFF. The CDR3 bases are TGTGCCAGCAGTTACGCCGGGGGTTCCACTGAAGCTTTCTTT.

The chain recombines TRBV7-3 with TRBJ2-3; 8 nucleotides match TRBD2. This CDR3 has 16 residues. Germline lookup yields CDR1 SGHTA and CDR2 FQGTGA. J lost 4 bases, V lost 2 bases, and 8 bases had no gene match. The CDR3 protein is CASSLYPGGPADTQYF. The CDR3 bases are TGTGCCAGCAGCTTATACCCGGGAGGGCCGGCAGATACGCAGTATTTT.

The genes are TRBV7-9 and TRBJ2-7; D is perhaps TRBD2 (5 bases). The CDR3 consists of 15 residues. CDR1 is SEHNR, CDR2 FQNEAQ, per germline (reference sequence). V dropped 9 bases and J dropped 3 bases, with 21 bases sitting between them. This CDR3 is CASSPTVQRVYEQYF. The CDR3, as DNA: TGTGCCAGTTCCCCTACTGTACAGAGGGTCTACGAGCAGTACTTC.

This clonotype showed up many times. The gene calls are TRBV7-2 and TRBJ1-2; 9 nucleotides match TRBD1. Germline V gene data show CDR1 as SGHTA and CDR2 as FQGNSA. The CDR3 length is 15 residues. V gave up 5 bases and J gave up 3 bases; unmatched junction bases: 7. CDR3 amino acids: CASSPRQGGYYGYTF. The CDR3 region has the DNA TGTGCCAGCAGCCCGAGACAGGGGGGATACTATGGCTACACCTTC.

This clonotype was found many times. CDR3 coding DNA: TGTGCCAGCAGCCACCAGACAGGGGTTGGCAATCAGCCCCAGCATTTT. Translating it yields CASSHQTGVGNQPQHF. The V gene is TRBV28, the J gene TRBJ1-5, with 8 positions matching TRBD1. The V gene end was trimmed by 6 bases and the J gene end by 2 bases; junction bases not matched to a gene: 9. This CDR3 contains 16 residues. The germline gives CDR1 MDHEN, CDR2 SYDVKM.

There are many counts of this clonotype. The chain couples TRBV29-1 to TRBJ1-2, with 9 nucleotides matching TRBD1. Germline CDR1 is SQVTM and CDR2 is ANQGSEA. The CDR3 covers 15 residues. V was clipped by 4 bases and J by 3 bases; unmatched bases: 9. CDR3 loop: CSVGEDRGVDYGYTF. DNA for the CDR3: TGCAGCGTTGGCGAGGACAGGGGCGTCGACTATGGCTACACCTTC.

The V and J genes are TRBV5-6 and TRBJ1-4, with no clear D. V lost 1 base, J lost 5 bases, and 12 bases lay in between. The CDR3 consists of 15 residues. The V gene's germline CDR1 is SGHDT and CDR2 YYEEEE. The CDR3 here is CASSLWSRTNEKLFF. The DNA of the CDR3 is TGTGCCAGCAGCTTGTGGAGCAGGACCAATGAAAAACTGTTTTTT.

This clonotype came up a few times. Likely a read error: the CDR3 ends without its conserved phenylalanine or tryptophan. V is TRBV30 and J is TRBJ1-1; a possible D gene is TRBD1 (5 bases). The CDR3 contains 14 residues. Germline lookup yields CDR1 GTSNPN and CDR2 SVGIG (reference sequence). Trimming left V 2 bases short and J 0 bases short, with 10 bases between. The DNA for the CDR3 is TGTGCCTGGAGTCCCAGGGTCGTGAACACTGAAGCTTTCTCT. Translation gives CAWSPRVVNTEAFS.

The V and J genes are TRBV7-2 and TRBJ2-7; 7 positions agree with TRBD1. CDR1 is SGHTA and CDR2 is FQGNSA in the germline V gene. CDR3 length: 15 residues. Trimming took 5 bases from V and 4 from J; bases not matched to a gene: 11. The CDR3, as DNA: TGTGCCAGCAGCCCCCGACAGGGCCTTTTTTACGAGCAGTACTTC. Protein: CASSPRQGLFYEQYF.

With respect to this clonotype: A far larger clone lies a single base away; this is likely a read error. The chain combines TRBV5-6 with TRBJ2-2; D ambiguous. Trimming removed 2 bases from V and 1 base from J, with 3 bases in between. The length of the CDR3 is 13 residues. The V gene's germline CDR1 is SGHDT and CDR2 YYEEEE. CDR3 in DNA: TGTGCCAGCAGCTTATGGAACACCGGGGAGCTGTTTTTT. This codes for CASSLWNTGELFF.

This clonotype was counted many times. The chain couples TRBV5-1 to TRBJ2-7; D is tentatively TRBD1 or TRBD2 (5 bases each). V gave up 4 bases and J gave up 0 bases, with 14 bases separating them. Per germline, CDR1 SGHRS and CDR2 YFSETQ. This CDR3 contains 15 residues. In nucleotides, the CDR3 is TGCGCCAGCAGCCTGGGACGCGAAACCTCCTACGAGCAGTACTTC. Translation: CASSLGRETSYEQYF.

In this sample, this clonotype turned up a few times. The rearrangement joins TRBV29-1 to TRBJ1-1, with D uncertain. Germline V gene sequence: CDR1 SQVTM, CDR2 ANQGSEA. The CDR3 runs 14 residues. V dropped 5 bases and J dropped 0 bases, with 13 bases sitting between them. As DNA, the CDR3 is TGCAGCGTTCGACATGGCCTCATGAACACTGAAGCTTTCTTT. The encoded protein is CSVRHGLMNTEAFF.

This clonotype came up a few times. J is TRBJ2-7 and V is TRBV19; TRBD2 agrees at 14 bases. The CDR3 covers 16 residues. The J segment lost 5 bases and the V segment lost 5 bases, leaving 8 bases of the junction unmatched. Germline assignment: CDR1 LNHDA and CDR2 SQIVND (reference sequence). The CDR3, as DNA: TGTGCCAGTAGTGGAGGGACTAGCGGGAGTCCACACGAGCAGTACTTC. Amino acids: CASSGGTSGSPHEQYF.

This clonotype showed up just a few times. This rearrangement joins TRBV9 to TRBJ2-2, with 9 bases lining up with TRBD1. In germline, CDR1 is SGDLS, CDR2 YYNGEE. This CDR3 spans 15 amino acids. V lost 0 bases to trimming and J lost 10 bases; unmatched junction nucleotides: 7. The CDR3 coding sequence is TGTGCCAGCAGCGTAGAACAGGGGGCTCGTGAGGAGCTGTTTTTT. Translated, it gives CASSVEQGAREELFF.

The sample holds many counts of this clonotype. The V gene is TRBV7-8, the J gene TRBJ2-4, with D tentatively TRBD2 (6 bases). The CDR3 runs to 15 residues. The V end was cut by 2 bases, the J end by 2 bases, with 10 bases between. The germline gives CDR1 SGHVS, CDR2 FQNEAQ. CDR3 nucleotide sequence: TGTGCCAGCAGCTTATGGAGGGATACCAAAAACATTCAGTACTTC. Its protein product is CASSLWRDTKNIQYF.

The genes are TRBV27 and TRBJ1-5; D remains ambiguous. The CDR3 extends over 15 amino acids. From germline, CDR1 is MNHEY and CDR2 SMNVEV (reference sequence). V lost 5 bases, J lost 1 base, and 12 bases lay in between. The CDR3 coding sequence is TGTGCCAGCAGTCAAAGTAGCCAGAGCAATCAGCCCCAGCATTTT. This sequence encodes CASSQSSQSNQPQHF.

CDR3 coding DNA: TGTGCCATCAGTGAGTCCCACACTAGCGGGAGGGCCAGTGAGCAGTTCTTC. It is translated as CAISESHTSGRASEQFF. This chain links TRBV10-3 with TRBJ2-1; 13 bases map to TRBD2. CDR3 length: 17 residues. Germline values: CDR1 ENHRY, CDR2 SYGVKD. V shed 0 bases, J shed 9 bases, and the junction held 8 bases outside the gene matches.

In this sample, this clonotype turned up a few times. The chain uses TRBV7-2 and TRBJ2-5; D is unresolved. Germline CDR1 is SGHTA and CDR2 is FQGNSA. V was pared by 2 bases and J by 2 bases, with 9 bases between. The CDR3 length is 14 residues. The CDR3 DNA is TGTGCCAGCAGCTTAAACGGCGTGCAAGAGACCCAGTACTTC. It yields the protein CASSLNGVQETQYF. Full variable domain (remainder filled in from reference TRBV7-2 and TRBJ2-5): GAGVSQSPSNKVTEKGKDVELRCDPISGHTALYWYRQSLGQGLEFLIYFQGNSAPDKSGLPSDRFSAERTGGSVSTLTIQRTQQEDSAVYLCASSLNGVQETQYFGPGTRLLVL.

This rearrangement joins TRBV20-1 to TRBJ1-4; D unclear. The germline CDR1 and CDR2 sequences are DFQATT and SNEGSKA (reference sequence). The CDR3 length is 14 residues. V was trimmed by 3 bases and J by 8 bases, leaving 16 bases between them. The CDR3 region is CSASGMVWPEKLFF. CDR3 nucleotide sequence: TGCAGTGCTAGCGGTATGGTCTGGCCCGAAAAACTGTTTTTT.

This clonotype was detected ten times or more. The DNA for the CDR3 is TGCGCCAGCGGAGACAGGGGGCAAGGCTACACCTTC. Its translation: CASGDRGQGYTF. This chain joins TRBV5-1 and TRBJ1-2; the match to TRBD1 covers 10 bases. CDR1 SGHRS and CDR2 YFSETQ come from the germline V gene. This CDR3 contains 12 residues. Losses at the gene ends were 7 bases for V and 8 bases for J; bases not matched to a gene: 5.

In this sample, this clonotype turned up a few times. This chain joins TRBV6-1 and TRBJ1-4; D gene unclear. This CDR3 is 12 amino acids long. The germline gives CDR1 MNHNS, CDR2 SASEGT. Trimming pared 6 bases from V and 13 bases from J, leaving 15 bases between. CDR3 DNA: TGTGCCAGCAGAAAACTCGGCGGGAGACTGTTTTTT. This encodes CASRKLGGRLFF.

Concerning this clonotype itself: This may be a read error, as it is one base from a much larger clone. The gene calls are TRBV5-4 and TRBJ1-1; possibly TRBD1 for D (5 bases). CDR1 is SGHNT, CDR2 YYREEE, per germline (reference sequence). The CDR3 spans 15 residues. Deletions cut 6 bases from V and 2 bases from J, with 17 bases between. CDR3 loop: CASTITGRRNTEAFF. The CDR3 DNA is TGTGCCAGCACTATCACGGGACGGAGAAACACTGAAGCTTTCTTT.

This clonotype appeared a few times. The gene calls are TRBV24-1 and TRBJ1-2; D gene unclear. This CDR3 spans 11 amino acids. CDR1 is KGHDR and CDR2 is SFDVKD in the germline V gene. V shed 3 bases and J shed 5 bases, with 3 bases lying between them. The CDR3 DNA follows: TGTGCCACCAGTGATCTTTATGGCTACACCTTC. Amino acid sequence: CATSDLYGYTF.

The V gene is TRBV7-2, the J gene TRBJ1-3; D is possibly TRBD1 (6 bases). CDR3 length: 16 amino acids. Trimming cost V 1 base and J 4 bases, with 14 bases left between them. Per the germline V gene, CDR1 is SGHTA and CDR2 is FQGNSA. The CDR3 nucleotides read TGTGCCAGCAGCTTAGTTATCGGGGGGCAAGGAAACACCATATATTTT. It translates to CASSLVIGGQGNTIYF.

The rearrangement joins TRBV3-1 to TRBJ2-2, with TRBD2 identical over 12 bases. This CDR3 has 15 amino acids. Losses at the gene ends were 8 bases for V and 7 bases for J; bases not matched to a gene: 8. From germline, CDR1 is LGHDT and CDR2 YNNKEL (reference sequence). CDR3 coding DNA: TGTGCCAGCGGACAGACTAGCGGGAGTGGCGGGGAGCTGTTTTTT. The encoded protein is CASGQTSGSGGELFF.

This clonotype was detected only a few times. Here the CDR3 DNA reads TGCAGTGCTATACTTGGGACAGGTTCTTGGGGATCACCCCTCCACTTT. This codes for CSAILGTGSWGSPLHF. V gene TRBV20-1 combines with J gene TRBJ1-6; TRBD1 matches at 8 bases. Germline V gene data show CDR1 as DFQATT and CDR2 as SNEGSKA (reference sequence). The CDR3 consists of 16 residues. J lost 10 bases, V lost 4 bases, and 15 bases had no gene match.

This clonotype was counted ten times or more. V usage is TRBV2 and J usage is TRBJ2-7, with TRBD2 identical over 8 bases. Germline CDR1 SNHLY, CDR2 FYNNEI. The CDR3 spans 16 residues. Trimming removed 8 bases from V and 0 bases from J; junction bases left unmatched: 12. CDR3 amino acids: CASLSGGSGSSYEQYF. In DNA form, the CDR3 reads TGTGCCAGCCTTTCGGGGGGGAGCGGAAGCTCCTACGAGCAGTACTTC.

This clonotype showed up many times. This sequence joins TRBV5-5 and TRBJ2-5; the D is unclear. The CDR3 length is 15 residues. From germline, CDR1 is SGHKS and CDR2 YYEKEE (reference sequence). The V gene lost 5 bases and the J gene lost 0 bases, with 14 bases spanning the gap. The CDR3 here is CASRMEQWNQETQYF. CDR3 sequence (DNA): TGTGCCAGCAGGATGGAGCAATGGAACCAAGAGACCCAGTACTTC.